These 21 T cell receptor beta chains originate from one sample sequenced in a study of blood T cell repertoires in COVID-19. Generated by immunoSEQ multiplex PCR, the TCRdb table keeps only in-frame clones and is missing some. Of fewer than 300,000 clones listed, under 90% were seen once; the top ten hold about 3.4%. Sequenced: peripheral blood. All receptors come from a woman between 18 and 29 years old with acute or convalescent COVID-19.

CDR3 bases: TGTGCCAGCAGTTTAGACGTGGGCAGTAATGAAGCTTTCTTT. As protein: CASSLDVGSNEAFF. V gene TRBV28 combines with J gene TRBJ1-1; D is ambiguous. CDR1 MDHEN and CDR2 SYDVKM come from the germline V gene. Trimming took off 2 bases at V and 7 bases at J, with 14 bases between the two ends. The CDR3 sequence is 14 residues long.

The chain combines TRBV27 with TRBJ1-4; D is unclear. Germline V lookup: CDR1 MNHEY, CDR2 SMNVEV (reference sequence). Trimming took 6 bases from V and 8 from J, leaving 13 bases between them. The CDR3 runs 13 residues. CDR3 in DNA: TGTGCCAGCAGCCTATATGGAGCGGAAAAACTGTTTTTT. It codes for CASSLYGAEKLFF.

This sequence joins TRBV5-1 and TRBJ2-2; tentatively, D is TRBD1 (6 bases). The CDR3 has 14 residues. V lost 6 bases, J lost 3 bases, and 12 bases lay in between. In germline, CDR1 is SGHRS, CDR2 YFSETQ. CDR3 nucleotides: TGCGCCAGCACCCGGGACATCGACACCGGGGAGCTGTTTTTT. This translates into CASTRDIDTGELFF.

The chain employs TRBV6-4 and TRBJ1-1, with D perhaps matching TRBD1 (6 bases). Germline V gene sequence: CDR1 MRHNA, CDR2 SNTAGT. CDR3 length equals 14 residues. The V end was cut by 6 bases, the J end by 4 bases, with 15 bases between. The CDR3 is CASSSDPGVTEAFF. The CDR3, as DNA: TGTGCCAGCAGCAGCGATCCAGGGGTCACTGAAGCTTTCTTT.

V is TRBV27 and J is TRBJ1-4; a possible D gene is TRBD1 (5 bases). Germline CDR1 MNHEY, CDR2 SMNVEV (reference sequence). The CDR3 has 17 residues. V was trimmed by 1 base and J by 3 bases, leaving 15 bases between them. The CDR3 loop is CASSLWYQGTANEKLFF. CDR3 sequence (DNA): TGTGCCAGCAGTTTATGGTACCAGGGCACGGCTAATGAAAAACTGTTTTTT.

The chain combines TRBV10-2 with TRBJ2-3; 10 bases match TRBD2. V was pared by 5 bases and J by 8 bases, with 13 bases of the junction left unmatched. CDR3 size: 16 residues. CDR1 and CDR2 (germline): WSHSY, SAAADI. The CDR3 here is CASSSSLAGEGSTQYF. CDR3 DNA: TGCGCCAGCAGTAGCAGTCTAGCGGGAGAGGGGAGTACGCAGTATTTT.

This clone occurred once. The V and J genes are TRBV18 and TRBJ1-1; no clear D. CDR3 length: 13 amino acids. Germline CDR1 KGHSH, CDR2 LQKENI. Trimming stripped 1 base from V and 5 bases from J, with 8 bases between. DNA of the CDR3: TGTGCCAGCTCACCACTGGCTGTGACTGAAGCTTTCTTT. Its protein product is CASSPLAVTEAFF.

The V and J genes are TRBV27 and TRBJ2-7; a possible D gene is TRBD2 (6 bases). Deletions cut 2 bases from V and 4 bases from J, with 15 bases between. Germline V lookup: CDR1 MNHEY, CDR2 SMNVEV (reference sequence). The CDR3 runs to 15 residues. The CDR3 DNA reads TGTGCCAGCAGTTTAGGGACTCCAAACCATTACGAGCAGTACTTC. It is translated as CASSLGTPNHYEQYF.

The table lists this clone with a count of one. The CDR3 protein is CASSPTRQGLWYF. The CDR3 DNA is TGTGCCAGCAGCCCCACTAGACAGGGCCTTTGGTACTTC. The chain carries TRBV2 and TRBJ2-5, with 7 bases that match TRBD1. Germline V gene lookup returns CDR1 SNHLY and CDR2 FYNNEI. The trim removed 6 bases at V and 13 bases at J, leaving 14 bases unmatched. This CDR3 region has 13 residues.

A single count supports this clone. The J gene is TRBJ2-5, the V gene TRBV19; D remains unclear. CDR3 length: 13 amino acids. The germline V gene has CDR1 LNHDA and CDR2 SQIVND (reference sequence). V gave up 3 bases and J gave up 2 bases, with 7 bases separating them. CDR3 region: CASSISWQETQYF. CDR3 nucleotides: TGTGCCAGTAGTATTAGCTGGCAAGAGACCCAGTACTTC.

The J gene is TRBJ1-2, the V gene TRBV25-1; 7 positions match TRBD1. Germline V gene lookup returns CDR1 MGHDK and CDR2 SYGVNS. This CDR3 region has 18 residues. The V and J ends lost 1 base and 4 bases, in that order; junction bases with no gene match: 15. The CDR3 sequence: CASSEFFAGGTDLYGYTF. Here the CDR3 DNA reads TGTGCCAGCAGTGAATTCTTTGCGGGCGGGACAGACCTCTATGGCTACACCTTC.

V is TRBV7-2 and J is TRBJ1-4; D possibly corresponds to TRBD1 (6 bases). The germline V gene has CDR1 SGHTA and CDR2 FQGNSA. The CDR3 runs 15 residues. V shed 5 bases and J shed 4 bases, with 14 bases lying between them. Written as DNA, the CDR3 is TGTGCCAGCAGCCTAGGACAGCTAGATAATGAAAAACTGTTTTTT. Translation gives CASSLGQLDNEKLFF.

V gene TRBV19 combines with J gene TRBJ2-7; D is unclear. The closer fit of TRBJ2-1 to the DNA end suggests the J call may be wrong. The CDR3 has 14 residues. From germline, CDR1 is LNHDA and CDR2 SQIVND (reference sequence). In DNA form, the CDR3 reads TGTGCCAGTAGTATAGGTCGGCTCAGTGGGGAGCAGTTCTTC. Encoded protein: CASSIGRLSGEQFF.

The chain employs TRBV6-5 and TRBJ2-4; 7 bases map to TRBD1. This CDR3 region has 16 residues. V was pared by 2 bases and J by 6 bases, with 10 bases of the junction left unmatched. In germline, CDR1 is MNHEY, CDR2 SVGAGI. The DNA of the CDR3 is TGTGCCAGCAGTTACGGTTCGGGGACAGCACCAAACATTCAGTACTTC. As protein: CASSYGSGTAPNIQYF.

The chain is built from TRBV10-3 and TRBJ2-1, with 8 nucleotides matching TRBD2. J lost 6 bases, V lost 8 bases, and 3 bases had no gene match. This CDR3 is built from 12 residues. Germline V gene sequence: CDR1 ENHRY, CDR2 SYGVKD. The CDR3 region is CAIAAGGNEQFF. The CDR3 DNA reads as TGTGCCATCGCGGCGGGGGGCAATGAGCAGTTCTTC.

This clone was observed a few times. The rearrangement uses TRBV27 and TRBJ2-7; 7 bases map to TRBD2. Germline V gene sequence: CDR1 MNHEY, CDR2 SMNVEV (reference sequence). The junction had 5 bases not matched to a gene; V was cut back by 4 bases and J by 2 bases. The CDR3 contains 14 residues. CDR3 sequence (DNA): TGTGCCAGCAGTTATGGCGGGACTACCTACGAGCAGTACTTC. This codes for CASSYGGTTYEQYF.

V gene TRBV25-1 combines with J gene TRBJ2-7; D might be TRBD2 (6 bases). Per the germline V gene, CDR1 is MGHDK and CDR2 is SYGVNS. CDR3 length: 13 amino acids. Trimming cost V 3 bases and J 9 bases, with 15 bases left between them. CDR3: CASSEILLGGQYF. CDR3 in DNA: TGTGCCAGCAGTGAGATACTCCTCGGGGGGCAGTACTTC.

This clone was observed once. The rearrangement links TRBV27 to TRBJ2-2, with a possible D match to TRBD2 (6 bases). This CDR3 has 14 amino acids. V lost 4 bases to trimming and J lost 4 bases, with 10 bases between them. The V gene's germline CDR1 is MNHEY and CDR2 SMNVEV (reference sequence). In DNA, the CDR3 is TGTGCCAGCAGTTCTCAGGGAGGCACCGGGGAGCTGTTTTTT. Translating gives CASSSQGGTGELFF.

This clone appeared once. The V gene is TRBV2, the J gene TRBJ2-2; 9 bases match TRBD2. This CDR3 spans 15 amino acids. Per germline, CDR1 SNHLY and CDR2 FYNNEI. V shed 11 bases and J 5 bases; nucleotides not matched to a gene: 12. This CDR3 reads CASRREGPGTGELFF. DNA for the CDR3: TGTGCCTCTCGGCGGGAGGGCCCTGGGACCGGGGAGCTGTTTTTT.

The chain joins TRBV28 to TRBJ2-3; 8 nucleotides agree with TRBD2. The length of the CDR3 is 18 residues. V shed 8 bases, J shed 0 bases, and the junction held 16 bases outside the gene matches. The V gene's germline CDR1 is MDHEN and CDR2 SYDVKM. Here the CDR3 reads CASFTPWGSGVSTDTQYF. For the CDR3, the DNA is TGTGCCAGCTTTACCCCGTGGGGTAGCGGGGTTAGCACAGATACGCAGTATTTT. Based on the CDR3 plus reference TRBV28 and TRBJ2-3, the full variable domain is DVKVTQSSRYLVKRTGEKVFLECVQDMDHENMFWYRQDPGLGLRLIYFSYDVKMKEKGDIPEGYSVSREKKERFSLILESASTNQTSMYLCASFTPWGSGVSTDTQYFGPGTRLTVL.

The rearrangement joins TRBV7-2 to TRBJ1-3; D is perhaps TRBD1 (5 bases). Germline CDR1 reads SGHTA; CDR2 reads FQGNSA. V was trimmed by 5 bases and J by 4 bases, leaving 18 bases between them. This CDR3 comprises 16 residues. The CDR3 DNA reads TGTGCCAGCAGCCCCCGATATGACAGTTTAGGAAACACCATATATTTT. Translated, it gives CASSPRYDSLGNTIYF.